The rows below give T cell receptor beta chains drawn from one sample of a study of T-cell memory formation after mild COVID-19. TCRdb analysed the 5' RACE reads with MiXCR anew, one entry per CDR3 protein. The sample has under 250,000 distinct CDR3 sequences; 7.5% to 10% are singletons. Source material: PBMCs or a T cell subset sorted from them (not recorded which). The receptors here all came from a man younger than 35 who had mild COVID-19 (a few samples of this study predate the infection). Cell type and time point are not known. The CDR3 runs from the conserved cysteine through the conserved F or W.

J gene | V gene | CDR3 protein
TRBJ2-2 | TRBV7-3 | CASSFAGQGAGELFF
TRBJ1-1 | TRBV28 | CASSLGGLTNTEAFF
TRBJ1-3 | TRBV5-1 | CASSLTGISGNTIYF
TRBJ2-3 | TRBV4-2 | CASSLPSRGCTDTQYF
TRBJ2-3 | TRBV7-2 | CASSVVRTDTQYF
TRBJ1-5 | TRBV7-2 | CASSSRVGNQPQHF
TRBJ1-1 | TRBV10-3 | CAIQTDGSEAFF
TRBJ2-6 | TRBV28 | CASSSSGSGANVLTF
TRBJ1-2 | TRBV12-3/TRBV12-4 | CASSLLSGFYGYTF
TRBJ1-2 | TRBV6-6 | CASSYGPLGTGSEYGYTF
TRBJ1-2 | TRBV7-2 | CASSLGPDRGYTF
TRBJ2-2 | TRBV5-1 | CASKLQGAGDLGELFF
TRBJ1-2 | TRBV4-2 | CASSQDGDSHYGYTF
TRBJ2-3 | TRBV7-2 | CASSPQTGSGTDTQYF
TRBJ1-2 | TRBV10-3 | CAISGLQAGGYTF
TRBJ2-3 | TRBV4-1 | CASKRDWGGHTQYF
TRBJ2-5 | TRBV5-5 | CASSPQGGQAQETQYF
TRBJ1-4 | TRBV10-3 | CAAGGGLNNEKLFF
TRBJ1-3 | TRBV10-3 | CASGAAGNTIYF
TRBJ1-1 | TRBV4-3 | CASSQAYYTEAFF
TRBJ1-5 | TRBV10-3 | CAISDATANQPQHF
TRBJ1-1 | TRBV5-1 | CASSLDYVWNTEAFF
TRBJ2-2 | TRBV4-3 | CASSQEVKGIKTGELFF
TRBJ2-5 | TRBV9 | CASSVAQAGGQETQYF
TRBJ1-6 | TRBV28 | CASNRGQNRAPLHF
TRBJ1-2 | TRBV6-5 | CASSTTGTGEGPYTF
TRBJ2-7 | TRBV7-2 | CASSSGLANSYEQYF
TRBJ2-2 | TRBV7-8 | CASSLEPGGVTGELFF
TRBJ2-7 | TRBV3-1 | CASSQVQSYEQYF
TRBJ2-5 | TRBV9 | CASSVARNPSEETQYF
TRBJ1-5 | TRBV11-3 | CASSPPPGRVAVRGNQPQHF
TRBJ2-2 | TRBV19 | CASSVDRGAGELFF
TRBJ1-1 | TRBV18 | CASSPEDRSGTEAFF
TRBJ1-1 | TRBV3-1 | CASTPGQGHLTEAFF
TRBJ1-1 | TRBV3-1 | CASSQVGTEAFF
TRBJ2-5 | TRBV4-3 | CASSYSGGAGETQYF
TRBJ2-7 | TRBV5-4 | CASSYSGVEQYF
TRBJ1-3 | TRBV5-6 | CASSVTGPTSGNTIYF
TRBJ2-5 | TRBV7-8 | CASSLKGLEETQYF
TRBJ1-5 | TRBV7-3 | CASSLVEGCQPQHF
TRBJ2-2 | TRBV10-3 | CAIRGQVDTGELFF
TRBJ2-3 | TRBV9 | CASSLAGVLDTQYF
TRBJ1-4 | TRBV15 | CATSRVGGGEKLFF
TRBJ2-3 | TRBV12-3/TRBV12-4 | CASNQARGVADTQYF
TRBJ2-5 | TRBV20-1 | CSARWDRDETQYF
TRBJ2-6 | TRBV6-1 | CASLRGSGANVLTF
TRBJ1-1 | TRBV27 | CASSDFRGRQTEAFF
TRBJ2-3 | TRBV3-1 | CASSQYTGTSGGTDTQYF
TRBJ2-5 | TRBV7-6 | CASSLGTGGPETQYF
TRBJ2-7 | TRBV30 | CAWRGQGNEQYF
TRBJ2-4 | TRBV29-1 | CSVEVLERDIQYF
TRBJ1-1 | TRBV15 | CATSGAGGTEAFF